This passage covers 23 T cell receptor beta chains from one sample sequenced in a study of vaccination effects on CD4 cells after COVID-19 (dated by TCRdb to between 2020 and 2023). In the ViraFEST assay, PBMC were stimulated with viral peptide pools, and antigen-specific CD4+ T cell clonotypes were then identified by expansion using TCR sequencing. After about 9 days of culture, CD4+ T cells were isolated with the EasySep CD4+ T cell isolation kit. Convalescent patients had PCR-confirmed SARS-CoV-2 infection between March and December 2020, before Alpha, Beta and Delta variants emerged in the United States. Antigens of these TCRs are unknown. The method behind the library was the immunoSEQ multiplex PCR assay. TCRdb took over this immuneACCESS table, retaining in-frame rearrangements with V and J assigned. Such tables are incomplete; in checked studies, under half of the missing clones stem from an unresolved V gene, and the remainder is unexplained. The sample data list 22,000 or so clones, and roughly 74% of these were observed just once. The ten biggest clones cover approximately 38% of the sample.

Specimen: CD4+ T cells from PBMCs cultured with a peptide pool, collected before COVID-19 vaccination. These receptor sequences come from a human donor who had a prior SARS-CoV-2 infection.

The chain carries TRBV25-1 and TRBJ2-1, with 11 positions matching TRBD2. The length of the CDR3 is 17 residues. In germline, CDR1 is MGHDK, CDR2 SYGVNS. V dropped 6 bases and J dropped 0; count of bases not matched to a gene: 7. The CDR3 spells CASRPSSGGSSYNEQFF. The CDR3 region has the DNA TGTGCCAGCAGACCTTCTAGCGGGGGGAGCTCCTACAATGAGCAGTTCTTC.

The rearrangement uses TRBV7-2 and TRBJ2-5, with D perhaps TRBD1 or TRBD2 (6 bases each). The CDR3 consists of 15 residues. Germline CDR1 reads SGHTA; CDR2 reads FQGNSA. V shed 5 bases and J shed 4 bases, with 17 bases lying between them. The CDR3 region is CASSRVGGGGETQYF. CDR3 DNA: TGTGCCAGCAGCCGCGTAGGGGGAGGAGGAGAGACCCAGTACTTC. The full variable domain, rest sourced from reference TRBV7-2 and TRBJ2-5, is GAGVSQSPSNKVTEKGKDVELRCDPISGHTALYWYRQSLGQGLEFLIYFQGNSAPDKSGLPSDRFSAERTGGSVSTLTIQRTQQEDSAVYLCASSRVGGGGETQYFGPGTRLLVL.

A few counts support this clone. V gene TRBV5-3 combines with J gene TRBJ2-7; a weak D match, TRBD1 (6 bases). TRBV5-3 is classed as an ORF, of uncertain function. With 2 bases removed from V and 6 bases from J, the gap between germline ends came to 15 bases. The CDR3 length is 14 residues. The CDR3 nucleotides are TGTGCCAGAAGCTTATGGACCCAGGGGCCCGAGCAGTACTTC. Encoded protein: CARSLWTQGPEQYF.

A few counts support this clone. The rearrangement uses TRBV2 and TRBJ2-3; TRBD2 matches 11 bases. The CDR3 spans 13 residues. Trimming removed 3 bases from V and 14 bases from J; junction bases left unmatched: 7. Looked up from germline, CDR1 is SNHLY and CDR2 is FYNNEI. The CDR3 spells CASSDTSGSPPYF. The CDR3 DNA follows: TGTGCCAGCAGTGACACTAGCGGGAGCCCCCCGTATTTT.

This chain uses TRBV11-2 with TRBJ2-1; D is unresolved. V lost 1 base to trimming and J lost 0 bases, with 10 bases between them. Germline CDR1 is SGHAT and CDR2 is FQNNGV. The CDR3 loop spans 16 amino acids. CDR3 loop: CASSLVGRYSYNEQFF. DNA for the CDR3: TGTGCCAGCAGCTTAGTGGGTCGGTACTCCTACAATGAGCAGTTCTTC.

The chain uses TRBV7-9 and TRBJ2-7; D gene unclear. This CDR3 is 14 amino acids long. With 4 bases removed from V and 5 bases from J, the gap between germline ends came to 15 bases. CDR1 and CDR2 (germline): SEHNR, FQNEAQ (reference sequence). This CDR3 reads CASSSRDFRHEQYF. The CDR3 DNA is TGTGCCAGCAGCTCAAGGGATTTTCGGCACGAGCAGTACTTC.

This clone was seen only a few times. J is TRBJ2-7 and V is TRBV5-1, with D perhaps matching TRBD2 (6 bases). Germline V gene sequence: CDR1 SGHRS, CDR2 YFSETQ. The germline V and J ends were trimmed by 5 bases and 0 bases, with 6 bases remaining between them. The CDR3 has 12 amino acids. The chain's CDR3 is CASRRDSYEQYF. DNA of the CDR3: TGCGCCAGCAGGCGGGACTCCTACGAGCAGTACTTC.

DNA of the CDR3: TGTGCCAGTAGTATTAGGGGGGGTGGGGCTGGCTACACCTTC. The encoded protein is CASSIRGGGAGYTF. V and J are TRBV19 and TRBJ1-2; D may be TRBD1 (6 bases). This CDR3 is built from 14 residues. Trimming took off 3 bases at V and 7 bases at J, with 15 bases between the two ends. Germline V gene lookup returns CDR1 LNHDA and CDR2 SQIVND (reference sequence).

The V call is TRBV7-2, the J call TRBJ2-7; no definite D call. The CDR3 loop spans 13 amino acids. Trimming took off 4 bases at V and 0 bases at J, with 7 bases between the two ends. Germline CDR1 reads SGHTA; CDR2 reads FQGNSA. CDR3 loop: CASSSRSSYEQYF. DNA for the CDR3: TGTGCCAGCAGCTCCCGGAGCTCCTACGAGCAGTACTTC.

The chain combines TRBV5-5 with TRBJ2-7, with D unclear. Germline CDR1 and CDR2: SGHKS and YYEKEE (reference sequence). V gave up 4 bases and J gave up 1 base, with 12 bases separating them. This CDR3 has 14 amino acids. The CDR3 reads CASSMVGRSYEQYF. For the CDR3, the DNA is TGTGCCAGCAGCATGGTGGGTCGTTCCTACGAGCAGTACTTC. Full variable domain (missing parts from reference TRBV5-5 and TRBJ2-7): DAGVTQSPTHLIKTRGQQVTLRCSPISGHKSVSWYQQVLGQGPQFIFQYYEKEERGRGNFPDRFSARQFPNYSSELNVNALLLGDSALYLCASSMVGRSYEQYFGPGTRLTVT.

The rearrangement joins TRBV2 to TRBJ1-2; D gene ambiguous. Germline V gene data show CDR1 as SNHLY and CDR2 as FYNNEI. The CDR3 covers 13 residues. V was trimmed by 6 bases and J by 4 bases, leaving 12 bases between them. The CDR3 DNA follows: TGTGCCAGCAGCGTAATGACGGGCTATGGCTACACCTTC. Translating it yields CASSVMTGYGYTF.

This chain links TRBV27 with TRBJ2-7; tentatively, D is TRBD2 (5 bases). The length of the CDR3 is 15 residues. V lost 6 bases, J lost 3 bases, and 18 bases lay in between. CDR1 and CDR2 from the germline V gene are MNHEY and SMNVEV (reference sequence). The CDR3 region is CASSPTGVGGYEQYF. CDR3 nucleotides: TGTGCCAGCAGCCCTACCGGGGTAGGCGGCTACGAGCAGTACTTC.

This rearrangement joins TRBV19 to TRBJ1-2; D not resolved. Per the germline V gene, CDR1 is LNHDA and CDR2 is SQIVND (reference sequence). This CDR3 comprises 13 residues. V lost 5 bases and J 4 bases, leaving 11 bases between the germline ends. CDR3 sequence (DNA): TGTGCCAGTAGTCGTTCCACCAGCTATGGCTACACCTTC. It specifies CASSRSTSYGYTF.

The V and J genes are TRBV18 and TRBJ1-1, with 7 bases fitting TRBD1. In germline, CDR1 is KGHSH, CDR2 LQKENI. The junction had 8 bases not matched to a gene; V was cut back by 3 bases and J by 4 bases. This CDR3 is built from 15 residues. For the CDR3, the DNA is TGTGCCAGCTCACCGCTGACAGGGCCTGGCACTGAAGCTTTCTTT. Translating gives CASSPLTGPGTEAFF.

V usage is TRBV6-1 and J usage is TRBJ2-5; 11 bases align to TRBD2. This CDR3 has 15 amino acids. The V gene's germline CDR1 is MNHNS and CDR2 SASEGT. V dropped 2 bases and J dropped 5; count of bases not matched to a gene: 4. The CDR3 protein is CASSESWTSGETQYF. In nucleotides, the CDR3 is TGTGCCAGCAGTGAATCTTGGACTAGCGGGGAGACCCAGTACTTC.

Here the CDR3 DNA reads TGCGCCAGCAGCTTGGCCCCGGGCGTGAATAGCGAAGCTTTCTTT. Translation: CASSLAPGVNSEAFF. This rearrangement joins TRBV5-1 to TRBJ1-1; D not resolved. Germline lookup yields CDR1 SGHRS and CDR2 YFSETQ. CDR3 length: 15 amino acids. Trimming took 0 bases from V and 8 from J, leaving 17 bases between them. The variable domain in full, with the rest retrieved from reference TRBV5-1 and TRBJ1-1, is KAGVTQTPRYLIKTRGQQVTLSCSPISGHRSVSWYQQTPGQGLQFLFEYFSETQRNKGNFPGRFSGRQFSNSRSEMNVSTLELGDSALYLCASSLAPGVNSEAFFGQGTRLTVV.

This rearrangement joins TRBV3-1 (or the pseudogene TRBV3-2) to TRBJ2-3; tentatively, D is TRBD2 (5 bases). Trimming took off 3 bases at V and 2 bases at J, with 12 bases between the two ends. CDR3 length: 15 amino acids. In germline, CDR1 is LGHDT, CDR2 YNNKEL (reference sequence). This CDR3 is CASSQIWTSTDTQYF. In nucleotides, the CDR3 is TGTGCCAGCAGCCAGATCTGGACTTCCACAGATACGCAGTATTTT.

J is TRBJ2-1 and V is TRBV30, with D tentatively TRBD1 (5 bases). Germline V gene sequence: CDR1 GTSNPN, CDR2 SVGIG (reference sequence). This CDR3 region has 13 residues. V lost 3 bases, J lost 2 bases, and 8 bases lay in between. The CDR3 DNA is TGTGCCTGGAGGCAGGGTACCTACAATGAGCAGTTCTTC. This codes for CAWRQGTYNEQFF.

Here the CDR3 DNA reads TGTGCCAGCAGCCAAGGAAAGCGGTTCTCCGAGCAGTTCTTC. This translates into CASSQGKRFSEQFF. The chain joins TRBV14 to TRBJ2-1; D possibly corresponds to TRBD2 (5 bases). The CDR3 spans 14 residues. V was cut by 1 base and J by 10 bases, with 14 bases left in between. Per the germline V gene, CDR1 is SGHDN and CDR2 is FVKESK.

This clone appeared a single time. This sequence joins TRBV6-6 and TRBJ1-5, with no clear D. This CDR3 contains 13 residues. Germline lookup yields CDR1 MNHNY and CDR2 SVGAGI (reference sequence). V lost 3 bases and J 5 bases, leaving 8 bases between the germline ends. CDR3 DNA: TGTGCCAGCAGTTATTACTCGGATCAGCCCCAGCATTTT. It is translated as CASSYYSDQPQHF.

The chain's CDR3 is CASSTLGGGGNQPQHF. CDR3 in DNA: TGTGCCAGTAGTACCCTGGGGGGCGGGGGCAATCAGCCCCAGCATTTT. This sequence joins TRBV19 and TRBJ1-5, with D possibly being TRBD1 (6 bases). The CDR3 has 16 amino acids. Germline V CDR1 and CDR2: LNHDA, SQIVND (reference sequence). Trimming pared 4 bases from V and 2 bases from J, leaving 15 bases between.

V is TRBV7-9 and J is TRBJ2-2, with 7 positions matching TRBD1. The junction had 2 bases not matched to a gene; V was cut back by 2 bases and J by 5 bases. The CDR3 is 14 residues long. Germline lookup yields CDR1 SEHNR and CDR2 FQNEAQ (reference sequence). The CDR3 DNA is TGTGCCAGCAGCTTATGGGACAGAACCGGGGAGCTGTTTTTT. Translation: CASSLWDRTGELFF.

V is TRBV10-3 and J is TRBJ1-2, with TRBD1 matching over 7 bases. The V segment lost 8 bases and the J segment 5 bases; nucleotides outside the gene matches: 8. The CDR3 totals 13 residues. Germline V CDR1 and CDR2: ENHRY, SYGVKD. CDR3 protein: CAIRQGGPYGYTF. CDR3 in DNA: TGTGCCATCCGACAGGGTGGCCCTTATGGCTACACCTTC.